This record covers a single TCR beta chain. Per the study methods: Cell counts per sample came from amplifying reference gene primers. Sequenced by immunoSEQ multiplex PCR; TCRdb stores in-frame clones only, minus some. That table is the source of V, J and clone size, and D and trimming were worked out from the DNA. Found here are just over 150,000 clones, approximately 82% of them singletons; the top ten hold 22%. Germline V lookup: CDR1 MDHEN, CDR2 SYDVKM. V lost 8 bases and J lost 5, with 9 bases in between. The CDR3 spans 12 residues. The data originate from a study of blood T cell repertoires in COVID-19. Whole-study context: COVID-19 samples from acute and convalescent phases originated in the United States, Italy and Spain. PBMCs, B-cell-depleted T cells, or T cells were the source of the cDNA or gDNA that made up the material.

Sequences were obtained from peripheral blood. The genes are TRBV28 and TRBJ1-4, with a weak D call TRBD1 (5 bases). This receptor was obtained from a woman aged 80 or older with acute or convalescent COVID-19. The CDR3 protein is CASLGPNEKLFF. As DNA, the CDR3 is TGTGCCAGCTTGGGGCCGAATGAAAAACTGTTTTTT.